This record looks at one T cell receptor beta chain sequence and its context. The sample originates from a study of blood T cell repertoires in COVID-19. Whole-study context: The origin of the acute and convalescent COVID-19 samples was the United States, Italy and Spain. The cDNA or gDNA used as material had been derived from T cells, B-cell-depleted T cells, or PBMCs.

Germline V gives CDR1 MGHRA, CDR2 YSYEKL. The CDR3 totals 14 residues. V lost 8 bases and J lost 3, with 13 bases in between. Original processing methods: Amplification of reference gene primers provided the estimated nucleated cell counts. Repertoires were generated with immunoSEQ multiplex PCR, while TCRdb's copy carries only in-frame clones and drops some. V and J calls plus clone size are reproduced from that table; the DNA served to infer D and trimming. The sample lists 25,000 to 30,000 clones, 70% to 90% occurring once. The chain couples TRBV4-1 to TRBJ2-2; D is ambiguous. This TCR was sampled from a human donor in a cohort sampled during active COVID-19. The sequenced sample was peripheral blood. CDR3 region: CASRLGRDTGELFF. In DNA form, the CDR3 reads TGCGCCAGCCGCCTTGGGCGCGACACCGGGGAGCTGTTTTTT.